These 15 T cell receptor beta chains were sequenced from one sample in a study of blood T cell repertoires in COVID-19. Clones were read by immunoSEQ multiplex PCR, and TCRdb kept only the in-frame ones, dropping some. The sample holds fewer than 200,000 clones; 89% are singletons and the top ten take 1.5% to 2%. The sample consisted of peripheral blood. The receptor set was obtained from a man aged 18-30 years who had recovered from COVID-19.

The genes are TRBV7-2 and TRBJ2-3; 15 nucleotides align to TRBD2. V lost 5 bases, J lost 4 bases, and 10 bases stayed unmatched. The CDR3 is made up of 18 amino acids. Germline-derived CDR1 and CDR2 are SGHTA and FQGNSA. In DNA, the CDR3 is TGTGCCAGCAGCCCCGGACTAGCGGGAGGGCCCGAGTCAGATACGCAGTATTTT. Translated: CASSPGLAGGPESDTQYF.

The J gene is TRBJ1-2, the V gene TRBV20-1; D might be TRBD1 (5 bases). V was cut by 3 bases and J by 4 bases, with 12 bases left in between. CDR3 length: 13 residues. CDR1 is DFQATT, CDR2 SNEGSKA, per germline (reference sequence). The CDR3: CSASTRAVYGYTF. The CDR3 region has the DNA TGCAGTGCTAGTACCAGGGCGGTCTATGGCTACACCTTC.

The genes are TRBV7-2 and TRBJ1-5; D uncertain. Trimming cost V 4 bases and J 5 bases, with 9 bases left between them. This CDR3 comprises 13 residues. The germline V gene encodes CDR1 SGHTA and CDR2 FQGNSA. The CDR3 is CASSSEGHQPQHF. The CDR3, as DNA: TGTGCCAGCAGCTCGGAGGGCCATCAGCCCCAGCATTTT. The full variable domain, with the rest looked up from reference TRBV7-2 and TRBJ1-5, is GAGVSQSPSNKVTEKGKDVELRCDPISGHTALYWYRQSLGQGLEFLIYFQGNSAPDKSGLPSDRFSAERTGGSVSTLTIQRTQQEDSAVYLCASSSEGHQPQHFGDGTRLSIL.

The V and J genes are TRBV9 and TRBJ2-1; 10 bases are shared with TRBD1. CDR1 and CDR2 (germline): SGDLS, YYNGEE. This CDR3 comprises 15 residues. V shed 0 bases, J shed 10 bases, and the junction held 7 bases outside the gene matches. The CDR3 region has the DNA TGTGCCAGCAGCGTAGGGGGACAGGGGTTGGAAGAGCAGTTCTTC. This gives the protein CASSVGGQGLEEQFF.

For the CDR3, the DNA is TGCGCCAGCAGCCAAGATCGACTAGCGGGAGGGATTAGCACAGATACGCAGTATTTT. It is translated as CASSQDRLAGGISTDTQYF. V usage is TRBV4-3 and J usage is TRBJ2-3; 14 nucleotides match TRBD2. There are 19 residues in the CDR3. Per the germline V gene, CDR1 is LGHNA and CDR2 is YSLEER. Unmatched junction bases numbered 5, after V lost 0 bases and J lost 0 bases.

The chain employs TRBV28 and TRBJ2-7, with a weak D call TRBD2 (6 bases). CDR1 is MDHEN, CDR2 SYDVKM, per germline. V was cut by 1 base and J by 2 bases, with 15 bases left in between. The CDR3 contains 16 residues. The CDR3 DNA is TGTGCCAGCAGTTTATCCCCGGGAGTTGGGACCTACGAGCAGTACTTC. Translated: CASSLSPGVGTYEQYF.

The CDR3 is CAISERGETQYF. The CDR3 DNA is TGTGCCATCAGTGAGCGGGGTGAGACCCAGTACTTC. The V and J genes are TRBV10-3 and TRBJ2-5, with D possibly TRBD2 on 5 matching bases. The CDR3 has 12 amino acids. Germline V lookup: CDR1 ENHRY, CDR2 SYGVKD. Trimming took off 2 bases at V and 5 bases at J, with 6 bases between the two ends.

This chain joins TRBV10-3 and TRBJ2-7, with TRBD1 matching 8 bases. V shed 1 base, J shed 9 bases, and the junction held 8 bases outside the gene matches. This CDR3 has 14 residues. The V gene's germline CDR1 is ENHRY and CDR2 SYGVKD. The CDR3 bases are TGTGCCATCAGTGAGTTGACGGACAGGGAAGGGCAGTACTTC. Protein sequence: CAISELTDREGQYF.

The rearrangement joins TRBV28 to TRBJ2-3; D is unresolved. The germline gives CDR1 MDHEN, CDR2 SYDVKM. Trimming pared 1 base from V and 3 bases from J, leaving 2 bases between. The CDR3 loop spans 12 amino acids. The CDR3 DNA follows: TGTGCCAGCAGTTTATCGACAGATACGCAGTATTTT. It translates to CASSLSTDTQYF.

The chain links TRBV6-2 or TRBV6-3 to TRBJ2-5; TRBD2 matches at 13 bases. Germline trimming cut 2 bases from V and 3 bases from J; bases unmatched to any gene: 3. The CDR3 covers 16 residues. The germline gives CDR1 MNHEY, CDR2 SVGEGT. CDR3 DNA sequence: TGTGCCAGCAGTTACCACGGACTAGCGGGAGAAGAGACCCAGTACTTC. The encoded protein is CASSYHGLAGEETQYF.

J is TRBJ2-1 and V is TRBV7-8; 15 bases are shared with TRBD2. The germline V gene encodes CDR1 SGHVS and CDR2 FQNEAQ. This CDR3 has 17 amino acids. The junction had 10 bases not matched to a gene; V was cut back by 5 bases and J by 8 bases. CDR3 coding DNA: TGTGCCAGCAGCGATTCCGGGACTAGCGGGAGGTCCTATGAGCAGTTCTTC. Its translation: CASSDSGTSGRSYEQFF.

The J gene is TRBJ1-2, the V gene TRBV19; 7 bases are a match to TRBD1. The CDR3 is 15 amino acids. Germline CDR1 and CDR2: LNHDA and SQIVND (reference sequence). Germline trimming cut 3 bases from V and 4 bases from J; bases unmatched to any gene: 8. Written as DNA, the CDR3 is TGTGCCAGTAGTATGCGGGACAGCCCATCCTATGGCTACACCTTC. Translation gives CASSMRDSPSYGYTF.

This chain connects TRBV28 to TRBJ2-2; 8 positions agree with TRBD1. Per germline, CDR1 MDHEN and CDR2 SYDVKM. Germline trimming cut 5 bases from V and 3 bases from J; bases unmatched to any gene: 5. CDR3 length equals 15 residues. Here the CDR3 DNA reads TGTGCCAGCAGTCGCCGGGACAGGCACACCGGGGAGCTGTTTTTT. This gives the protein CASSRRDRHTGELFF.

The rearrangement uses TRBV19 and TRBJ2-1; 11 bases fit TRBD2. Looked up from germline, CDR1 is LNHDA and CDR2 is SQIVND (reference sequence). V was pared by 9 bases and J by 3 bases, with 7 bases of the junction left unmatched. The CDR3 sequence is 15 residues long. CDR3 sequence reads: CASQTSGTFYNEQFF. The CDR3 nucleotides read TGTGCCAGCCAGACTAGCGGGACGTTCTACAATGAGCAGTTCTTC.

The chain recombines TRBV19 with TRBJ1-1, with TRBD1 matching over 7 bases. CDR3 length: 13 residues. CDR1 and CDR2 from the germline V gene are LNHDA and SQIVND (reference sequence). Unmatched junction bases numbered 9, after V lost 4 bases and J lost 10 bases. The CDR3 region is CASSTNRGFGAFF. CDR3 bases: TGTGCCAGTAGTACAAACAGGGGTTTTGGAGCTTTCTTT. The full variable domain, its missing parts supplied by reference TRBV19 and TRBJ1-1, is DGGITQSPKYLFRKEGQNVTLSCEQNLNHDAMYWYRQDPGQGLRLIYYSQIVNDFQKGDIAEGYSVSREKKESFPLTVTSAQKNPTAFYLCASSTNRGFGAFFGQGTRLTVV.